The sequence of this TCR beta chain was determined in a study of early T cells in non-severe SARS-CoV-2 infection. V lost 5 bases to trimming and J lost 3 bases, with 20 bases between them. This CDR3 has 16 residues. Germline V gene data show CDR1 as SGHAT and CDR2 as FQNNGV. A few counts support this clonotype. Attachment of unique molecular identifiers was made to individual cDNA molecules. TCRdb ran MiXCR on the 5' RACE reads and lists one entry per CDR3 protein. The repertoire holds roughly 48,000 distinct CDR3 sequences, with around 4% as singletons. The chain employs TRBV11-2 and TRBJ2-7, with D unresolved. The sequence derives from an adult who was a healthcare worker with PCR-confirmed SARS-CoV-2 infection or an uninfected control (not recorded which). Sequencing was done on a sample of whole blood. The CDR3 loop is CASSPTERWFDYEQYF. The CDR3 coding sequence is TGTGCCAGCAGCCCTACGGAACGGTGGTTTGACTACGAGCAGTACTTC.